This T cell receptor (beta chain) comes out of a study of cytomegalovirus exposure and HLA in healthy donors. Study findings and constraints: One cluster of highly shared sequence variants probably arose as a sequencing artifact. Cytomegalovirus-associated status was assigned to 164 TCR beta chains.

Points on this clone: Its antigen is still unknown.

PCR was performed using 60 Vbeta and 13 Jbeta primers. TCRdb keeps only in-frame clones here, not all; method: immunoSEQ multiplex PCR. The sample holds 70,000 to 100,000 clones, roughly 80% seen once. Trimming at V came to 6 bases and at J to 7 bases, leaving 6 bases not matched to a gene. From germline, CDR1 is MNHNS and CDR2 SASEGT. This CDR3 region has 13 residues. The V and J genes are TRBV6-1 and TRBJ1-2, with 9 nucleotides matching TRBD1. The source is a man over 45 in good health and CMV-seropositive. Specimen: PBMCs. The DNA of the CDR3 is TGTGCCAGCAGCCCGGGACAGGGCGTTGGCTACACCTTC. Amino acids: CASSPGQGVGYTF.